These 32 T cell receptor beta chains came from one sample sequenced in a study of OX40 agonist ivuxolimab in advanced cancers. Profiled with immunoSEQ multiplex PCR; TCRdb holds only in-frame clones, not every one. The profile shows tens of thousands of clones, roughly 90% of them singletons. This specimen consisted of CD4+ or CD8+ T cells sorted from blood, obtained in a trial of the OX40 agonist ivuxolimab. The origin of the receptors is an adult with an advanced solid tumor such as melanoma, head and neck, liver or kidney cancer.

This clone turned up a few times. The chain is built from TRBV27 and TRBJ2-2; no clear D gene. V lost 4 bases, J lost 2 bases, and 2 bases lay in between. Germline V gene sequence: CDR1 MNHEY, CDR2 SMNVEV (reference sequence). CDR3 length equals 12 residues. The CDR3: CASSSNTGELFF. The CDR3 region has the DNA TGTGCCAGCAGTTCTAACACCGGGGAGCTGTTTTTT.

The chain recombines TRBV19 with TRBJ2-1; the D is unclear. V was clipped by 1 base and J by 9 bases, with 10 bases between them. The germline V gene encodes CDR1 LNHDA and CDR2 SQIVND (reference sequence). The CDR3 is made up of 13 amino acids. In DNA form, the CDR3 reads TGTGCCAGTAGTATAGTTAGCTGGGGTGAGCAGTTCTTC. Its translation is CASSIVSWGEQFF.

The CDR3: CASSQTKNSNQPQHF. CDR3 DNA: TGTGCCAGCAGTCAAACAAAAAATAGCAATCAGCCCCAGCATTTT. The chain carries TRBV6-1 and TRBJ1-5; no clear D gene. V was clipped by 5 bases and J by 0 bases, with 11 bases between them. CDR1 is MNHNS and CDR2 is SASEGT in the germline V gene. The CDR3 is 15 amino acids.

The chain joins TRBV30 to TRBJ2-5; 8 nucleotides align to TRBD1. CDR1 GTSNPN and CDR2 SVGIG come from the germline V gene (reference sequence). The CDR3 consists of 11 residues. The CDR3: CAGQGGETQYF. DNA for the CDR3: TGTGCAGGACAGGGCGGAGAGACCCAGTACTTC.

The chain has TRBV6-6 and TRBJ2-3; 9 bases are shared with TRBD1. The CDR3 contains 16 residues. V dropped 1 base and J dropped 3; count of bases not matched to a gene: 5. Germline V CDR1 and CDR2: MNHNY, SVGAGI (reference sequence). CDR3 sequence: CASSYLTGGETDTQYF. The CDR3 bases are TGTGCCAGCAGTTACTTGACAGGGGGGGAGACAGATACGCAGTATTTT.

V gene TRBV28 combines with J gene TRBJ1-5; D call uncertain. This CDR3 is built from 13 residues. Germline loops: CDR1 MDHEN, CDR2 SYDVKM. V was cut by 6 bases and J by 6 bases, with 12 bases left in between. CDR3 nucleotides: TGTGCCAGCAGACCAAACGAGGGTCAGCCCCAGCATTTT. Its protein product is CASRPNEGQPQHF.

This clone is a singleton in its sample. V usage is TRBV19 and J usage is TRBJ2-1; D remains ambiguous. V was clipped by 5 bases and J by 0 bases, with 11 bases between them. This CDR3 has 15 amino acids. The germline CDR1 and CDR2 sequences are LNHDA and SQIVND (reference sequence). CDR3: CASSAPKSSYNEQFF. The CDR3 DNA reads TGTGCCAGTAGTGCCCCAAAGAGCTCCTACAATGAGCAGTTCTTC.

The CDR3 DNA is TGTGCCAGCAGTTGGAACAGCCTCGAGCAGTACTTC. It encodes CASSWNSLEQYF. V gene TRBV28 combines with J gene TRBJ2-7; D unresolved. Germline V gene data show CDR1 as MDHEN and CDR2 as SYDVKM. The germline V and J ends were trimmed by 4 bases and 6 bases, with 10 bases remaining between them. CDR3 length: 12 amino acids. Together with reference TRBV28 and TRBJ2-7, the CDR3 gives the full variable domain: DVKVTQSSRYLVKRTGEKVFLECVQDMDHENMFWYRQDPGLGLRLIYFSYDVKMKEKGDIPEGYSVSREKKERFSLILESASTNQTSMYLCASSWNSLEQYFGPGTRLTVT.

The chain links TRBV7-8 to TRBJ2-7, with D perhaps matching TRBD2 (5 bases). CDR1 is SGHVS, CDR2 FQNEAQ, per germline. CDR3 length equals 14 residues. The germline V and J ends were trimmed by 5 bases and 5 bases, with 16 bases remaining between them. CDR3 sequence: CASSVRRRENEQYF. The CDR3 DNA follows: TGTGCCAGCAGCGTCAGACGTAGGGAGAACGAGCAGTACTTC.

The chain carries TRBV4-3 and TRBJ2-2, with TRBD1 as a possible D gene (7 bases). The CDR3 runs to 16 residues. The germline gives CDR1 LGHNA, CDR2 YSLEER. V lost 0 bases, J lost 8 bases, and 16 bases lay in between. The CDR3: CASSQEPGGSEGELFF. The CDR3 bases are TGCGCCAGCAGCCAAGAACCAGGGGGGTCTGAAGGGGAGCTGTTTTTT.

The chain recombines TRBV27 with TRBJ1-1, with D hard to call. Germline V gene data show CDR1 as MNHEY and CDR2 as SMNVEV (reference sequence). The CDR3 contains 13 residues. Trimming shortened V by 3 bases and J by 4 bases, and 9 bases separated the two germline ends. CDR3 bases: TGTGCCAGCAGTTTCAACAGTGCCACTGAAGCTTTCTTT. Its protein is CASSFNSATEAFF.

V is TRBV4-3 and J is TRBJ1-2; 7 bases agree with TRBD1. V lost 3 bases and J lost 2; bases outside the gene matches: 3. From germline, CDR1 is LGHNA and CDR2 YSLEER. This CDR3 is built from 14 residues. CDR3 sequence reads: CASSHETGNYGYTF. CDR3 coding DNA: TGCGCCAGCAGCCATGAGACAGGGAACTATGGCTACACCTTC.

The chain links TRBV9 to TRBJ2-7, with a weak D call TRBD1 (6 bases). This CDR3 has 18 residues. Germline CDR1 SGDLS, CDR2 YYNGEE. Trimming removed 3 bases at V and 3 bases at J, with 25 bases between. DNA for the CDR3: TGTGCCAGCAGCGGACCCGTTACAGGGAGCGAGGGGCTCTACGAGCAGTACTTC. This codes for CASSGPVTGSEGLYEQYF.

The rearrangement uses TRBV4-1 and TRBJ2-3; D is perhaps TRBD2 (6 bases). The germline V gene has CDR1 MGHRA and CDR2 YSYEKL. This CDR3 is 17 amino acids long. V lost 0 bases and J 6 bases, leaving 19 bases between the germline ends. DNA of the CDR3: TGCGCCAGCAGCCAAGAAACAGGCGGGGCGCTAAGGGATACGCAGTATTTT. It codes for CASSQETGGALRDTQYF.

The rearrangement joins TRBV19 to TRBJ2-6; no clear D. The CDR3 runs 13 residues. The germline V and J ends were trimmed by 8 bases and 0 bases, with 5 bases remaining between them. Germline CDR1 and CDR2: LNHDA and SQIVND (reference sequence). CDR3 amino acids: CASLVSGANVLTF. CDR3 DNA: TGTGCCAGTTTGGTCTCTGGGGCCAACGTCCTGACTTTC.

The rearrangement links TRBV7-9 to TRBJ2-1; D is unresolved. The CDR3 sequence is 17 residues long. Trimming took 8 bases from V and 4 from J, leaving 24 bases between them. Germline lookup yields CDR1 SEHNR and CDR2 FQNEAQ (reference sequence). CDR3 sequence (DNA): TGTGCCAGCCCTCCCCCAACGGCGCCAACCCGATACAATGAGCAGTTCTTC. It codes for CASPPPTAPTRYNEQFF.

The genes are TRBV7-9 and TRBJ2-2, with 9 bases matching TRBD1. Germline CDR1 and CDR2: SEHNR and FQNEAQ (reference sequence). Trimming cost V 0 bases and J 7 bases; bases outside gene matches: 6. The CDR3 covers 16 residues. The CDR3 protein is CASSLAGTGSGGELFF. For the CDR3, the DNA is TGTGCCAGCAGCTTAGCCGGGACAGGGTCCGGCGGGGAGCTGTTTTTT.

This rearrangement joins TRBV7-9 to TRBJ1-2; no clear D. The CDR3 has 12 residues. The V and J ends lost 3 bases and 8 bases respectively, with 10 bases between them. Germline CDR1 reads SEHNR; CDR2 reads FQNEAQ (reference sequence). The CDR3 DNA reads as TGTGCCAGCAGCTTTGCAGAATGGGGCTACACCTTC. It specifies CASSFAEWGYTF.

This clone appeared once. This chain connects TRBV7-2 to TRBJ2-5, with 7 bases fitting TRBD1. The assigned J gene may be wrong: the sequence end matches TRBJ2-7 better. Germline CDR1 SGHTA, CDR2 FQGNSA. CDR3 size: 13 residues. CDR3 amino acids: CASSYGQAYEQYF. DNA of the CDR3: TGTGCCAGCAGCTACGGACAGGCCTACGAGCAGTACTTC.

The table lists this clone with a few counts. The CDR3 bases are TGTGCCAGCAGTCCCATACAGGGACTTGATGAAAAACTGTTTTTT. As protein: CASSPIQGLDEKLFF. The rearrangement uses TRBV6-5 and TRBJ1-4, with D perhaps matching TRBD1 (6 bases). Trimming took 5 bases from V and 6 from J, leaving 16 bases between them. CDR3 length: 15 amino acids. Germline CDR1 and CDR2: MNHEY and SVGAGI.

The CDR3 loop reads CASSYSGGLGDTIYF. CDR3 nucleotide sequence: TGTGCCAGCAGTTACTCGGGGGGCCTTGGGGACACCATATATTTT. This sequence joins TRBV6-5 and TRBJ1-3; tentative D call: TRBD1 (6 bases). V shed 0 bases and J shed 8 bases, with 14 bases lying between them. The germline gives CDR1 MNHEY, CDR2 SVGAGI. This CDR3 is 15 amino acids long.

The chain links TRBV7-2 to TRBJ2-3; tentatively, D is TRBD2 (6 bases). V gave up 4 bases and J gave up 1 base, with 12 bases separating them. There are 15 residues in the CDR3. The germline V gene has CDR1 SGHTA and CDR2 FQGNSA. The CDR3 region is CASSSLWGGTDTQYF. The CDR3 DNA reads TGTGCCAGCAGCTCTCTTTGGGGGGGCACAGATACGCAGTATTTT. The entire variable domain, with the rest obtained from reference TRBV7-2 and TRBJ2-3, is as follows: GAGVSQSPSNKVTEKGKDVELRCDPISGHTALYWYRQSLGQGLEFLIYFQGNSAPDKSGLPSDRFSAERTGGSVSTLTIQRTQQEDSAVYLCASSSLWGGTDTQYFGPGTRLTVL.

This sequence joins TRBV27 and TRBJ1-2; weak D call: TRBD1 (5 bases). V lost 3 bases and J 3 bases, leaving 8 bases between the germline ends. CDR1 is MNHEY, CDR2 SMNVEV, per germline (reference sequence). The CDR3 is 13 residues long. The CDR3 reads CASSFGGDYGYTF. The CDR3 DNA sequence: TGTGCCAGCAGTTTCGGAGGGGACTATGGCTACACCTTC.

This clone showed up just once. The rearrangement uses TRBV29-1 and TRBJ2-3; weak D call: TRBD1 (6 bases). Germline-derived CDR1 and CDR2 are SQVTM and ANQGSEA. Trimming pared 1 base from V and 6 bases from J, leaving 23 bases between. The CDR3 runs 17 residues. The CDR3 DNA sequence: TGCAGCGTTGAAGGGGTACAGGGACCAAAGGCGAGGGATACGCAGTATTTT. This encodes CSVEGVQGPKARDTQYF.

J is TRBJ1-2 and V is TRBV28; 7 bases align to TRBD1. V was clipped by 7 bases and J by 3 bases; unmatched bases: 14. This CDR3 is 16 amino acids long. The germline V gene encodes CDR1 MDHEN and CDR2 SYDVKM. The CDR3, as DNA: TGTGCCAGCATGGAGTGGGGAGAGGGGGCGGACTATGGCTACACCTTC. Translating it yields CASMEWGEGADYGYTF.

The chain recombines TRBV5-1 with TRBJ2-7; 10 bases fit TRBD2. J was trimmed by 3 bases and V by 1 base; bases with no gene match: 7. Per germline, CDR1 SGHRS and CDR2 YFSETQ. This CDR3 contains 16 residues. The CDR3 bases are TGCGCCAGCAGCTTGCCTCCTAGCGGGGGATACTACGAGCAGTACTTC. Translated, it gives CASSLPPSGGYYEQYF. Supplemented by reference TRBV5-1 and TRBJ2-7, the full variable domain reads KAGVTQTPRYLIKTRGQQVTLSCSPISGHRSVSWYQQTPGQGLQFLFEYFSETQRNKGNFPGRFSGRQFSNSRSEMNVSTLELGDSALYLCASSLPPSGGYYEQYFGPGTRLTVT.

V gene TRBV7-8 combines with J gene TRBJ2-7; D is ambiguous. Per the germline V gene, CDR1 is SGHVS and CDR2 is FQNEAQ. CDR3 length: 13 amino acids. Between the trimmed V and J ends, which lost 0 bases and 2 bases, there was a span of 5 bases. The CDR3 is CASSLALAYEQYF. The CDR3 DNA reads as TGTGCCAGCAGCTTAGCCCTGGCCTACGAGCAGTACTTC.

The chain joins TRBV7-2 to TRBJ2-3; maybe TRBD2 (5 bases). Per the germline V gene, CDR1 is SGHTA and CDR2 is FQGNSA. The length of the CDR3 is 14 residues. V was clipped by 7 bases and J by 0 bases, with 11 bases between them. This chain's CDR3 is CASTGVGSTDTQYF. The CDR3 DNA reads as TGTGCCAGCACCGGGGTAGGCAGCACAGATACGCAGTATTTT.

The chain is built from TRBV30 and TRBJ1-3, with 8 positions matching TRBD1. The CDR3 runs 14 residues. In germline, CDR1 is GTSNPN, CDR2 SVGIG (reference sequence). The V gene end was trimmed by 3 bases and the J gene end by 2 bases; junction bases not matched to a gene: 3. The CDR3 loop reads CAWSPTGAGNTIYF. The CDR3 DNA is TGTGCCTGGAGCCCGACAGGGGCTGGAAACACCATATATTTT.

The rearrangement links TRBV4-3 to TRBJ2-7; D ambiguous. The CDR3 is made up of 17 amino acids. V was trimmed by 0 bases and J by 6 bases, leaving 21 bases between them. The germline gives CDR1 LGHNA, CDR2 YSLEER. CDR3 in amino acids: CASSQDLIGVVAGEQYF. As DNA, the CDR3 is TGCGCCAGCAGCCAAGATCTGATCGGTGTCGTGGCAGGCGAGCAGTACTTC.

The chain links TRBV28 to TRBJ1-5; the D gene is possibly TRBD1 (5 bases). V lost 2 bases and J lost 5, with 13 bases in between. CDR3 size: 15 residues. CDR1 and CDR2 from the germline V gene are MDHEN and SYDVKM. CDR3 loop: CASSLGDEIDQPQHF. CDR3 bases: TGTGCCAGCAGTTTAGGGGACGAGATAGATCAGCCCCAGCATTTT.

The chain employs TRBV2 and TRBJ2-1; weak D call: TRBD2 (5 bases). Trimming stripped 4 bases from V and 6 bases from J, with 13 bases between. Germline CDR1 SNHLY, CDR2 FYNNEI. CDR3 length: 14 residues. The CDR3 sequence: CASSGPGSRNEQFF. DNA of the CDR3: TGTGCCAGCAGTGGTCCGGGATCCCGCAATGAGCAGTTCTTC.